The 14 T cell receptor beta chains below were found in one sample sequenced in a study of cytomegalovirus exposure and HLA in healthy donors. Both 60 Vbeta primers and 13 Jbeta primers went into the PCR. Profiling relied on immunoSEQ multiplex PCR, and the TCRdb table lists in-frame clones only, not all of them. The sample carries about 140,000 clones, 60% to 80% recorded once. Sequencing was done on a sample of PBMCs. Receptors originate from a female donor in good health and CMV-seronegative.

The chain couples TRBV29-1 to TRBJ2-3; 8 bases align to TRBD2. Germline V gives CDR1 SQVTM, CDR2 ANQGSEA. CDR3 length: 14 amino acids. V trimming: 3 bases; J trimming: 3 bases; junction bases outside the gene matches: 5. The DNA of the CDR3 is TGCAGCGTTGATACGGGGGGGCCGACAGATACGCAGTATTTT. Protein product: CSVDTGGPTDTQYF.

V usage is TRBV5-1 and J usage is TRBJ2-1; TRBD2 aligns across 16 bases. The germline CDR1 and CDR2 sequences are SGHRS and YFSETQ. The length of the CDR3 is 15 residues. The J segment lost 10 bases and the V segment lost 4 bases, leaving 5 bases of the junction unmatched. The CDR3 bases are TGCGCCAGCAGCCTGGGACTAGCGGGAGGGGAGGAGCAGTTCTTC. Translation: CASSLGLAGGEEQFF. The whole variable domain, filled in from reference TRBV5-1 and TRBJ2-1, reads KAGVTQTPRYLIKTRGQQVTLSCSPISGHRSVSWYQQTPGQGLQFLFEYFSETQRNKGNFPGRFSGRQFSNSRSEMNVSTLELGDSALYLCASSLGLAGGEEQFFGPGTRLTVL.

This chain uses TRBV12-5 with TRBJ2-4; a weak D match, TRBD2 (6 bases). Per the germline V gene, CDR1 is LGHNT and CDR2 is FRNRAP. This CDR3 region has 19 residues. Trimming cost V 0 bases and J 7 bases, with 25 bases left between them. The DNA for the CDR3 is TGTGCTAGTGGTTTGGTAACTAGTACGGCGGAGGGGTGGAGGAACATTCAGTACTTC. Translating it yields CASGLVTSTAEGWRNIQYF.

This rearrangement joins TRBV9 to TRBJ2-7; no clear D gene. Germline-derived CDR1 and CDR2 are SGDLS and YYNGEE. The CDR3 runs to 16 residues. The ends were cut back, 0 bases at V and 3 bases at J, with 16 bases in the middle. CDR3 nucleotide sequence: TGTGCCAGCAGCGTAGATCAGTCAGGCTCGGACTACGAGCAGTACTTC. It translates to CASSVDQSGSDYEQYF. The entire variable domain, with the rest obtained from reference TRBV9 and TRBJ2-7, is as follows: DSGVTQTPKHLITATGQRVTLRCSPRSGDLSVYWYQQSLDQGLQFLIQYYNGEERAKGNILERFSAQQFPDLHSELNLSSLELGDSALYFCASSVDQSGSDYEQYFGPGTRLTVT.

This chain joins TRBV7-2 and TRBJ1-1, with D unclear. Trimming stripped 4 bases from V and 1 base from J, with 10 bases between. Germline lookup yields CDR1 SGHTA and CDR2 FQGNSA. This CDR3 is 14 amino acids long. CDR3 nucleotides: TGTGCCAGCAGCTGGCGGTTTGGGAACACTGAAGCTTTCTTT. It yields the protein CASSWRFGNTEAFF.

This rearrangement joins TRBV2 to TRBJ1-4; 7 bases are a match to TRBD1. V gave up 7 bases and J gave up 7 bases; unmatched junction bases: 12. Germline CDR1 SNHLY, CDR2 FYNNEI. The CDR3 contains 15 residues. In DNA, the CDR3 is TGTGCCAGCATAAGACAGGGAGATAGATTTGAAAAACTGTTTTTT. Protein product: CASIRQGDRFEKLFF.

V is TRBV6-5 and J is TRBJ2-1, with 11 bases identical to TRBD2. This CDR3 region has 15 residues. J gave up 9 bases and V 8 bases, and 12 bases lay outside the gene matches. Germline assignment: CDR1 MNHEY and CDR2 SVGAGI. This CDR3 is CASRLAGGPRVEQFF. CDR3 bases: TGTGCCAGCCGGTTAGCGGGAGGGCCTAGGGTTGAGCAGTTCTTC.

The CDR3 loop is CASSTLAGGPNEQFF. Written as DNA, the CDR3 is TGTGCCAGTAGTACCCTAGCGGGAGGGCCGAATGAGCAGTTCTTC. The J gene is TRBJ2-1, the V gene TRBV19; 12 nucleotides align to TRBD2. The CDR3 loop spans 15 amino acids. Germline trimming cut 4 bases from V and 7 bases from J; bases unmatched to any gene: 5. Germline CDR1 is LNHDA and CDR2 is SQIVND (reference sequence).

The chain couples TRBV4-2 to TRBJ2-1, with TRBD1 identical over 7 bases. The CDR3 runs to 15 residues. J gave up 9 bases and V 0 bases, and 8 bases lay outside the gene matches. The V gene's germline CDR1 is LGHNA and CDR2 YNFKEQ. CDR3 sequence reads: CASSQETGSSREQFF. Here the CDR3 DNA reads TGTGCCAGCAGCCAAGAGACAGGGTCGTCCCGTGAGCAGTTCTTC.

The chain employs TRBV13 and TRBJ1-1; the match to TRBD1 covers 7 bases. Looked up from germline, CDR1 is PRHDT and CDR2 is FYEKMQ (reference sequence). Germline trimming cut 5 bases from V and 12 bases from J; bases unmatched to any gene: 12. This CDR3 spans 13 amino acids. This CDR3 is CASSRTRDSLSFF. The CDR3 DNA sequence: TGTGCCAGCAGCCGTACCCGGGACAGTTTGTCTTTCTTT.

The chain recombines TRBV6-1 with TRBJ1-1, with D unresolved. Germline loops: CDR1 MNHNS, CDR2 SASEGT. Between the trimmed V and J ends, which lost 2 bases and 0 bases, there was a span of 7 bases. This CDR3 spans 14 amino acids. The CDR3 reads CASSETPMNTEAFF. The CDR3, as DNA: TGTGCCAGCAGTGAAACTCCGATGAACACTGAAGCTTTCTTT.

The chain combines TRBV7-8 with TRBJ2-1; maybe TRBD1 (6 bases). Trimming took 4 bases from V and 8 from J, leaving 12 bases between them. Germline-derived CDR1 and CDR2 are SGHVS and FQNEAQ. The CDR3 runs 13 residues. CDR3 region: CASSYVSGDEQFF. The DNA of the CDR3 is TGTGCCAGCAGCTATGTATCAGGGGATGAGCAGTTCTTC.

This chain joins TRBV30 and TRBJ2-5; D possibly corresponds to TRBD2 (6 bases). Near its end, the DNA agrees better with TRBJ2-7, so the J call may be wrong. This CDR3 is 15 amino acids long. Looked up from germline, CDR1 is GTSNPN and CDR2 is SVGIG (reference sequence). The CDR3 coding sequence is TGTGCCTGGAGCCCGGGCGGGGCCCGAGGGGTCGAGCAGTACTTC. Its translation: CAWSPGGARGVEQYF.

This clone was found a few times. The gene calls are TRBV9 and TRBJ1-1; possible D gene TRBD1, 5 bases. Germline loops: CDR1 SGDLS, CDR2 YYNGEE. The CDR3 loop spans 14 amino acids. V was pared by 0 bases and J by 3 bases, with 9 bases between. CDR3 loop: CASSVEGRDTEAFF. In DNA form, the CDR3 reads TGTGCCAGCAGCGTAGAGGGGAGGGACACTGAAGCTTTCTTT.